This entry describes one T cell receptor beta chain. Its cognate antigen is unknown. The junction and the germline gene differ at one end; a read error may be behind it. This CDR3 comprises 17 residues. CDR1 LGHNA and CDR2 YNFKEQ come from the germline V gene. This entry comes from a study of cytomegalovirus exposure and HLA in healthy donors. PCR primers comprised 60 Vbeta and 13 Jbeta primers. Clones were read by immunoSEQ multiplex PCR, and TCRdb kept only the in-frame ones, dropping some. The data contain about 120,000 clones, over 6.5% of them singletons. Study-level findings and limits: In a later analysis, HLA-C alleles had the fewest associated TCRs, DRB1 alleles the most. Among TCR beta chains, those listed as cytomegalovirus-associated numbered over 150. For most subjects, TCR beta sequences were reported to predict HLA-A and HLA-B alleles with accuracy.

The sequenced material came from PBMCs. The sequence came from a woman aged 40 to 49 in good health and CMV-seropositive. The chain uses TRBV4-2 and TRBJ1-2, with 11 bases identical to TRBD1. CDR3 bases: TGTGCCAGCAGCCCGGCTTTAGGACAGGGGGCTAACTATTGCTACACCTTC. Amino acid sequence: CASSPALGQGANYCYTF.